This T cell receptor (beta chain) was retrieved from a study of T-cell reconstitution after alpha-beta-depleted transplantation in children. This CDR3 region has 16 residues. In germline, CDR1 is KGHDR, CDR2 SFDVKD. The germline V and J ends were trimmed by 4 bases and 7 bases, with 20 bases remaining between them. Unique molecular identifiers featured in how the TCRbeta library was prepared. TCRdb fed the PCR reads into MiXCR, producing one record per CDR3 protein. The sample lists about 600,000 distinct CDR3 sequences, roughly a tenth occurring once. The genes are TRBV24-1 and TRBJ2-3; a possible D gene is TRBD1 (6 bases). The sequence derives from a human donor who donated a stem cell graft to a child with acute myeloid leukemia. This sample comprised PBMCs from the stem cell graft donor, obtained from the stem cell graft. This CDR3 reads CATSDPGQPYAYTQYF. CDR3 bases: TGTGCCACCAGTGACCCCGGACAGCCCTACGCCTATACGCAGTATTTT.